This T cell receptor (beta chain) comes out of a study of metastatic and nonmetastatic thyroid tumors. Germline lookup yields CDR1 SGHDT and CDR2 YYEEEE. V was clipped by 1 base and J by 7 bases, with 11 bases between them. This CDR3 contains 13 residues. No treatment of any kind had been given to any patient before thyroid surgery. This clone has a count of ten or more. TCRdb re-called clones from the PCR reads using MiXCR. The table shows about 42,000 clones, with 12% occurring only once. What was sequenced was blood. The receptor was derived from a male donor with papillary thyroid cancer or a benign thyroid nodule (not recorded which). Some clones in this sample may be carry-over from other donors' samples. The chain is built from TRBV5-6 and TRBJ1-2; D may be TRBD1 (5 bases). The CDR3 protein is CASSLYRGGGYTF. The CDR3 DNA follows: TGTGCCAGCAGCTTGTATAGGGGCGGTGGCTACACCTTC.